Each of the 31 T cell receptor beta chains below was sequenced from the same sample in a study of T-cell reconstitution after alpha-beta-depleted transplantation in children. The study, taken as a whole, reports: The main origin of T-cell counts and diversity one year after transplant was newly produced T cells.

The authors prepared the TCRbeta library with unique molecular identifiers. TCRdb reprocessed the PCR reads via MiXCR and lists one record per CDR3 protein. This table holds about 300,000 distinct CDR3 sequences, over 7% found once. These receptors are not linked to any known antigen. The material sequenced was peripheral blood, taken 360 days after TCRalphabeta/CD19-depleted stem cell transplant. The source is a female patient between 2 and 15 years old who had a stem cell transplant for Fanconi anemia, so the T cells may come from the graft donor.

Remarks on this clonotype: Since a much larger clone is just one base distant, this may be a read error. This sequence joins TRBV20-1 and TRBJ2-7; D ambiguous. The CDR3 runs to 14 residues. Germline CDR1 reads DFQATT; CDR2 reads SNEGSKA (reference sequence). The CDR3 nucleotides are TGCTGTGCTAGTTCTGGACGGTCCTCCTACGAGCAGTACTTC. Protein sequence: CCASSGRSSYEQYF.

The genes are TRBV7-9 and TRBJ1-1; weak D call: TRBD1 (6 bases). Germline lookup yields CDR1 SEHNR and CDR2 FQNEAQ (reference sequence). The CDR3 length is 15 residues. The germline V and J ends were trimmed by 5 bases and 2 bases, with 15 bases remaining between them. CDR3 region: CASSKRAGGNTEAFF. CDR3 nucleotides: TGTGCCAGCAGCAAAAGGGCGGGGGGCAACACTGAAGCTTTCTTT. Full variable domain (rest looked up from reference TRBV7-9 and TRBJ1-1): DTGVSQNPRHKITKRGQNVTFRCDPISEHNRLYWYRQTLGQGPEFLTYFQNEAQLEKSRLLSDRFSAERPKGSFSTLEIQRTEQGDSAMYLCASSKRAGGNTEAFFGQGTRLTVV.

In its sample, this clonotype was seen many times. The CDR3 region is CASSQAMTYEQYF. The CDR3 DNA reads TGCGCCAGCAGCCAAGCAATGACCTACGAGCAGTACTTC. The rearrangement joins TRBV4-3 to TRBJ2-7, with D uncertain. From germline, CDR1 is LGHNA and CDR2 YSLEER. This CDR3 region has 13 residues. Trimming removed 1 base at V and 2 bases at J, with 6 bases between.

This clonotype showed up many times. This chain joins TRBV20-1 and TRBJ1-5; TRBD1 might be the D (5 bases). Germline V CDR1 and CDR2: DFQATT, SNEGSKA (reference sequence). The CDR3 covers 12 residues. Trimming removed 2 bases from V and 5 bases from J, with 7 bases in between. CDR3 sequence (DNA): TGCAGTGCTAGAATGGGGGATCAGCCCCAGCATTTT. Its protein is CSARMGDQPQHF.

This clonotype was counted at least ten times. Here the CDR3 reads CASSPGQGANTGELFF. CDR3 nucleotide sequence: TGTGCCAGCAGCCCTGGACAGGGGGCGAACACCGGGGAGCTGTTTTTT. This chain joins TRBV14 and TRBJ2-2; 10 bases are a match to TRBD1. From germline, CDR1 is SGHDN and CDR2 FVKESK. The CDR3 is 16 residues long. V lost 4 bases to trimming and J lost 0 bases; unmatched junction nucleotides: 2.

A few counts support this clonotype. This chain uses TRBV18 with TRBJ2-4; 7 bases agree with TRBD1. The germline V gene encodes CDR1 KGHSH and CDR2 LQKENI. CDR3 length equals 16 residues. V shed 2 bases, J shed 0 bases, and the junction held 4 bases outside the gene matches. CDR3 DNA sequence: TGTGCCAGCTCACCAAGGGACAGAATAGCCAAAAACATTCAGTACTTC. As protein: CASSPRDRIAKNIQYF.

Only a few counts were recorded for this clonotype. The chain combines TRBV20-1 with TRBJ1-5; a weak D match, TRBD1 (5 bases). Looked up from germline, CDR1 is DFQATT and CDR2 is SNEGSKA (reference sequence). CDR3 length equals 14 residues. The germline V and J ends were trimmed by 3 bases and 0 bases, with 9 bases remaining between them. The CDR3 sequence: CSASLGDSNQPQHF. CDR3 bases: TGCAGTGCTAGTTTGGGGGATAGCAATCAGCCCCAGCATTTT.

This clonotype has a handful of counts. The chain links TRBV9 to TRBJ2-1; D perhaps matches TRBD2 (6 bases). Germline V lookup: CDR1 SGDLS, CDR2 YYNGEE. This CDR3 is built from 16 residues. V lost 4 bases to trimming and J lost 4 bases, with 18 bases between them. The CDR3 spells CASSLPSGVPYNEQFF. Here the CDR3 DNA reads TGTGCCAGCAGCCTTCCCTCGGGGGTACCGTACAATGAGCAGTTCTTC.

The chain carries TRBV28 and TRBJ2-1; TRBD1 or TRBD2 may be the D gene (5 bases each). Deletions cut 6 bases from V and 4 bases from J, with 16 bases between. The CDR3 runs to 15 residues. Germline V gene lookup returns CDR1 MDHEN and CDR2 SYDVKM. DNA for the CDR3: TGTGCCAGCAGGGCGAGGGGAATCTTTTACAATGAGCAGTTCTTC. Translating gives CASRARGIFYNEQFF.

For this clonotype: Sequence at one end of the junction differs from germline and may be a read error. J is TRBJ2-1 and V is TRBV5-6; a weak D match, TRBD1 (5 bases). This CDR3 has 13 residues. The germline gives CDR1 SGHDT, CDR2 YYEEEE. The CDR3 sequence: CARSFDSYNEQFF. The CDR3 bases are TGTGCCAGGAGCTTCGACAGCTACAATGAGCAGTTCTTC.

This clonotype was counted many times. The chain recombines TRBV4-1 with TRBJ2-7; TRBD1 matches 7 bases. CDR3 length: 15 amino acids. CDR1 MGHRA and CDR2 YSYEKL come from the germline V gene. After removal of 3 bases from V and 0 bases from J, the junction contained 5 bases not matched to a gene. The CDR3 here is CASSQETGTSYEQYF. For the CDR3, the DNA is TGCGCCAGCAGCCAGGAGACAGGGACCTCCTACGAGCAGTACTTC.

With regard to this clonotype: A read error may explain this, as a much larger clone is one base away. J is TRBJ2-2 and V is TRBV28, with D uncertain. Germline CDR1 reads MDHEN; CDR2 reads SYDVKM. The CDR3 covers 17 residues. Trimming stripped 4 bases from V and 3 bases from J, with 18 bases between. The CDR3 coding sequence is TGTGCCAGCAGTTCCCCATTCGACTGGAGTTACACCGGGGAGCTGTTTTTT. It yields the protein CASSSPFDWSYTGELFF.

In this sample, this clonotype turned up a few times. The chain recombines TRBV10-3 with TRBJ1-2; TRBD1 matches 7 bases. This CDR3 has 13 amino acids. V shed 6 bases and J 4 bases; nucleotides not matched to a gene: 5. Germline assignment: CDR1 ENHRY and CDR2 SYGVKD. The CDR3 DNA sequence: TGTGCCATCAGGGACAGGCTAATCTATGGCTACACCTTC. It specifies CAIRDRLIYGYTF.

In its sample, this clonotype was seen a few times. This chain uses TRBV28 with TRBJ2-5, with TRBD2 identical over 9 bases. Germline CDR1 and CDR2: MDHEN and SYDVKM. With V trimmed by 9 bases and J by 7 bases, 21 bases remained unmatched. This CDR3 has 17 amino acids. The CDR3 protein is CASKAGGFAPTIVTQYF. The CDR3 DNA reads TGTGCCAGTAAAGCGGGAGGCTTCGCCCCGACCATAGTGACCCAGTACTTC.

The rearrangement joins TRBV15 to TRBJ2-1, with D perhaps TRBD1 (6 bases). This CDR3 comprises 13 residues. Germline CDR1 reads LNHNV; CDR2 reads YYDKDF (reference sequence). Trimming left V 3 bases short and J 10 bases short, with 13 bases between. The CDR3 here is CATSSTRTGEQFF. DNA for the CDR3: TGTGCCACCAGCAGCACTCGAACAGGGGAGCAGTTCTTC.

The gene calls are TRBV4-2 and TRBJ1-5; no reliable D call. The CDR3 totals 15 residues. CDR1 is LGHNA and CDR2 is YNFKEQ in the germline V gene. Trimming took 5 bases from V and 3 from J, leaving 14 bases between them. The CDR3, as DNA: TGTGCCAGCAGCTTACACGGGAATGACAATCAGCCCCAGCATTTT. This translates into CASSLHGNDNQPQHF.

This chain links TRBV20-1 with TRBJ1-3; tentatively, D is TRBD1 (5 bases). Germline CDR1 DFQATT, CDR2 SNEGSKA (reference sequence). This CDR3 contains 12 residues. V was cut by 6 bases and J by 4 bases, with 10 bases left in between. CDR3 region: CSAKRQGNTIYF. In DNA, the CDR3 is TGCAGTGCCAAAAGACAGGGAAACACCATATATTTT.

In its sample, this clonotype was seen many times. The chain recombines TRBV6-1 with TRBJ1-5; D gene unclear. CDR1 and CDR2 (germline): MNHNS, SASEGT. Trimming removed 1 base at V and 5 bases at J, with 9 bases between. CDR3 length: 14 residues. CDR3 bases: TGTGCCAGCAGTGAAGTGACATTCTATCAGCCCCAGCATTTT. Translation gives CASSEVTFYQPQHF.

This clonotype has just a few counts. The J gene is TRBJ2-7, the V gene TRBV11-1, with D possibly being TRBD1 (5 bases). With 3 bases removed from V and 3 bases from J, the gap between germline ends came to 27 bases. This CDR3 has 19 residues. Per the germline V gene, CDR1 is SGHAT and CDR2 is FQDESV (reference sequence). CDR3 loop: CASSLDILLGSGRYYEQYF. The CDR3 bases are TGTGCCAGCAGCTTGGATATATTGCTTGGTTCAGGGCGATACTACGAGCAGTACTTC.

This clonotype was seen ten or more times. The chain couples TRBV29-1 to TRBJ1-1; TRBD1 is a possible D gene (6 bases). Trimming left V 0 bases short and J 7 bases short, with 9 bases between. Germline assignment: CDR1 SQVTM and CDR2 ANQGSEA. This CDR3 has 12 amino acids. The CDR3 DNA follows: TGCAGCGTTGAAGAACTACAGGGTGAAGCTTTCTTT. Its protein product is CSVEELQGEAFF.

In DNA form, the CDR3 reads TGTGCCAGCAGCCTCGGGACAGGCGTCTCCACTGAAGCTTTCTTT. Translating it yields CASSLGTGVSTEAFF. This chain links TRBV5-6 with TRBJ1-1, with 8 bases identical to TRBD1. The CDR3 covers 15 residues. In germline, CDR1 is SGHDT, CDR2 YYEEEE. After removal of 4 bases from V and 4 bases from J, the junction contained 9 bases not matched to a gene.

The chain links TRBV4-2 to TRBJ1-5; a weak D match, TRBD1 (5 bases). Trimming removed 2 bases from V and 5 bases from J, with 10 bases in between. The CDR3 is made up of 14 amino acids. CDR1 and CDR2 from the germline V gene are LGHNA and YNFKEQ. The CDR3, as DNA: TGTGCCAGCAGCCAATCACAGGTTTATCAGCCCCAGCATTTT. Translated: CASSQSQVYQPQHF.

The chain couples TRBV20-1 to TRBJ1-2; no firm D call. The CDR3 spans 14 residues. Trimming stripped 6 bases from V and 2 bases from J, with 16 bases between. Germline assignment: CDR1 DFQATT and CDR2 SNEGSKA (reference sequence). The CDR3 loop reads CSAPGEGFNYGYTF. Written as DNA, the CDR3 is TGCAGTGCCCCCGGGGAGGGTTTCAACTATGGCTACACCTTC.

This clonotype was detected ten times or more. This chain links TRBV10-1 with TRBJ2-1; 8 bases are a match to TRBD1. V shed 5 bases and J 4 bases; nucleotides not matched to a gene: 10. The CDR3 is made up of 16 amino acids. Germline loops: CDR1 WNHNN, CDR2 SYGVQD (reference sequence). DNA for the CDR3: TGCGCCAGCAGTCCCCGACCCGGGACAGGTTACAATGAGCAGTTCTTC. Protein product: CASSPRPGTGYNEQFF.

This clonotype was recorded many times. This rearrangement joins TRBV29-1 to TRBJ1-3; D gene unclear. V was clipped by 0 bases and J by 0 bases, with 6 bases between them. The CDR3 is made up of 14 amino acids. Germline V CDR1 and CDR2: SQVTM, ANQGSEA. This chain's CDR3 is CSVEDQNSGNTIYF. DNA for the CDR3: TGCAGCGTTGAAGATCAAAACTCTGGAAACACCATATATTTT.

In its sample, this clonotype was seen a few times. A single base separates this from a much larger clone, so it may be a read error. V and J are TRBV7-2 and TRBJ1-2, with D unresolved. The germline V and J ends were trimmed by 2 bases and 3 bases, with 19 bases remaining between them. The CDR3 has 17 amino acids. The germline gives CDR1 SGHTA, CDR2 FQGNSA. The CDR3 region has the DNA TGTGCCAGCAGCTTAAATTGGGCCACGGTGACGTACTATGGCTACACCTTC. It specifies CASSLNWATVTYYGYTF.

The chain combines TRBV15 with TRBJ1-2, with D unclear. Trimming pared 0 bases from V and 0 bases from J, leaving 11 bases between. The germline gives CDR1 LNHNV, CDR2 YYDKDF (reference sequence). The CDR3 loop spans 16 amino acids. In DNA, the CDR3 is TGTGCCACCAGCAGAGATGTGGTCGGTACTAACTATGGCTACACCTTC. Residues: CATSRDVVGTNYGYTF.

This clonotype was recorded at least ten times. J is TRBJ2-3 and V is TRBV4-2; 7 nucleotides match TRBD2. V was pared by 0 bases and J by 0 bases, with 6 bases of the junction left unmatched. The CDR3 spans 17 residues. CDR1 and CDR2 from the germline V gene are LGHNA and YNFKEQ. CDR3 sequence (DNA): TGTGCCAGCAGCCAAGATGTAAATAGCGGGAGCACAGATACGCAGTATTTT. As protein: CASSQDVNSGSTDTQYF.

This clonotype was seen ten or more times. CDR3 nucleotide sequence: TGCGCCAGCAGCCAAGCTAAGGGGGCAGGCAACTATGGCTACACCTTC. The encoded protein is CASSQAKGAGNYGYTF. The chain uses TRBV4-3 and TRBJ1-2; 7 nucleotides align to TRBD1. The germline V gene encodes CDR1 LGHNA and CDR2 YSLEER. The CDR3 sequence is 16 residues long. The ends lost 1 base at V and 2 bases at J; junction bases unmatched: 7.

At least ten counts were recorded for this clonotype. The conserved final phenylalanine or tryptophan is absent from the CDR3, which likely points to a read error. No DNA is shown, since the ends of the CDR3 on it are uncertain; the CDR3 is the one TCRdb lists. V is TRBV24-1 and J is TRBJ1-2; TRBD1 is the table's D call and was not checked against the DNA. The CDR3 region is 8 residues in length, termini included. Germline V gene data show CDR1 as KGHDR and CDR2 as SFDVKD. CDR3 in amino acids: CATRGDPR.

The rearrangement joins TRBV28 to TRBJ2-1; D not certain. CDR3 size: 13 residues. V lost 8 bases, J lost 0 bases, and 8 bases lay in between. From germline, CDR1 is MDHEN and CDR2 SYDVKM. Here the CDR3 reads CASEYSSYNEQFF. In nucleotides, the CDR3 is TGTGCCAGCGAATACAGCTCCTACAATGAGCAGTTCTTC. The variable domain in full, completed from reference TRBV28 and TRBJ2-1, reads DVKVTQSSRYLVKRTGEKVFLECVQDMDHENMFWYRQDPGLGLRLIYFSYDVKMKEKGDIPEGYSVSREKKERFSLILESASTNQTSMYLCASEYSSYNEQFFGPGTRLTVL.